Listed below are T cell receptor beta chains from one sample, sequenced in a study of T cells in Graves' hyperthyroidism and ophthalmopathy. TCRdb re-called the multiplex PCR reads through MiXCR, storing one row per CDR3 protein. The sample records 200,000 to 250,000 distinct CDR3 sequences, over 15% being singletons. Sequencing input: blood. The receptors come from a woman aged 18-29 years with Graves' ophthalmopathy. Both conserved end residues are part of each CDR3. A D gene is named only where the DNA matches it firmly. A row's size may be missing; if present it is once, few, many or a size class.

d_call,clone_size,cdr3_length,j_call,v_call,cdr3_aa,cdr3_nt
NA,once,12,TRBJ2-1,TRBV7-3,CASSLFGNEQFF,TGTGCCAGCAGCTTATTTGGGAATGAGCAGTTCTTC
TRBD1,many,18,TRBJ2-1,TRBV3-1,CASSQDDAGTGPYNEQFF,TGTGCCAGCAGCCAAGACGACGCCGGGACAGGGCCCTACAATGAGCAGTTCTTC
NA,many,15,TRBJ2-3,TRBV12-3/TRBV12-4,CASSLWVGYTDTQYF,TGTGCCAGCAGTTTATGGGTAGGGTACACAGATACGCAGTATTTT
NA,many,14,TRBJ2-6,TRBV7-3,CASSPGAGANVLTF,TGTGCCAGCAGCCCGGGGGCTGGGGCCAACGTCCTGACTTTC
NA,many,16,TRBJ2-7,TRBV3-2,CASSQELGGSDYEQYF,TGTGCCAGCAGCCAAGAGCTAGGCGGGAGTGATTACGAGCAGTACTTC
NA,NA,19,TRBJ1-4,TRBV24-1,CATPPLSGTEFATNEKLFF,TGTGCCACCCCGCCACTCTCCGGGACGGAGTTTGCAACTAATGAAAAACTGTTTTTT
TRBD2,few,14,TRBJ2-4,TRBV28,CASRSSGAKNIQYF,TGTGCCAGCAGGTCGAGCGGGGCTAAAAACATTCAGTACTTC
NA,many,13,TRBJ1-1,TRBV5-1,CANSWGANTEAFF,TGCGCCAACAGTTGGGGGGCGAACACTGAAGCTTTCTTT
NA,many,13,TRBJ2-5,TRBV7-2,CASSLSREETQYF,TGTGCCAGCAGCTTGAGCAGGGAAGAGACCCAGTACTTC
NA,many,11,TRBJ2-1,TRBV2,CASIVANEQFF,TGTGCCAGCATAGTGGCGAATGAGCAGTTCTTC
TRBD2,many,16,TRBJ2-1,TRBV7-8,CASSFGTSGRANEQFF,TGTGCCAGCAGCTTCGGGACTAGCGGGAGGGCCAATGAGCAGTTCTTC
NA,many,14,TRBJ2-3,TRBV7-9,CASASDSGADTQYF,TGTGCCAGCGCTTCCGACAGTGGGGCAGATACGCAGTATTTT
NA,many,15,TRBJ2-3,TRBV27,CASSTGTYMGNTQYF,TGTGCCAGCAGTACGGGGACTTACATGGGGAATACGCAGTATTTT
TRBD1,many,16,TRBJ2-7,TRBV9,CASSVGSGTGDYEQYF,TGTGCCAGCAGCGTAGGTTCTGGGACAGGAGACTACGAGCAGTACTTC
NA,many,15,TRBJ2-1,TRBV15,CATSRDSQGGNEQFF,TGTGCCACCAGCAGAGATTCACAGGGAGGCAATGAGCAGTTCTTC
NA,few,15,TRBJ1-5,TRBV15,CATSRGRGAGQPQHF,TGTGCCACCAGCAGAGGTCGAGGGGCGGGTCAGCCCCAGCATTTT
TRBD1,many,17,TRBJ2-5,TRBV7-9,CASSSGQGATYQETQYF,TGTGCCAGCAGCTCGGGACAGGGGGCCACTTACCAAGAGACCCAGTACTTC
TRBD2,many,16,TRBJ2-3,TRBV5-1,CASSLSSGGNTDTQYF,TGCGCCAGCAGCTTGAGTTCCGGGGGGAACACAGATACGCAGTATTTT
TRBD1,many,15,TRBJ1-6,TRBV7-2,CASSLGATGVSPLHF,TGTGCCAGCAGCTTAGGCGCTACAGGGGTTTCACCCCTCCACTTT
NA,many,19,TRBJ1-3,TRBV7-9,CASSEPNTGPYSPGNTIYF,TGTGCCAGCAGCGAGCCGAACACCGGGCCATATTCTCCGGGAAACACCATATATTTT
TRBD1,many,17,TRBJ2-7,TRBV28,CASSFYLPGQRTYEQYF,TGTGCCAGCAGTTTCTACCTACCGGGACAGAGAACCTACGAGCAGTACTTC
NA,many,14,TRBJ1-4,TRBV20-1,CSATLGATNEKLFF,TGCAGTGCTACGCTGGGGGCAACTAATGAAAAACTGTTTTTT
TRBD1,many,14,TRBJ1-1,TRBV6-2/TRBV6-3,CASSYPRTDRALFF,TGTGCCAGCAGTTACCCTAGAACCGACAGGGCTCTTTTCTTT
TRBD2,few,15,TRBJ2-5,TRBV4-2,CASSHPSGTQETQYF,TGTGCCAGCAGCCACCCTAGCGGGACCCAAGAGACCCAGTACTTC
NA,many,14,TRBJ2-1,TRBV10-3,CAITADSSFNEQFF,TGTGCCATCACGGCGGACTCATCCTTCAATGAGCAGTTCTTC
TRBD1,many,14,TRBJ2-7,TRBV20-1,CSAADRALSYEQYF,TGCAGTGCGGCAGACAGGGCCCTAAGCTACGAGCAGTACTTC
TRBD2,NA,14,TRBJ2-1,TRBV7-9,CASSLSGADNEQFF,TGTGCCAGCAGCTTGAGCGGGGCCGACAATGAGCAGTTCTTC
TRBD1,few,14,TRBJ1-1,TRBV19,CASSPTGDGPEAFF,TGTGCCAGTAGCCCGACAGGGGATGGCCCTGAAGCTTTCTTT
NA,NA,13,TRBJ2-1,TRBV15,CATSTRQNNEQFF,TGTGCCACCAGCACAAGACAGAACAATGAGCAGTTCTTC
TRBD1,many,17,TRBJ1-4,TRBV18,CASSPGQFSATNEKLFF,TGTGCCAGCTCACCGGGACAGTTCTCCGCAACTAATGAAAAACTGTTTTTT
TRBD2,many,17,TRBJ2-3,TRBV20-1,CSAPTSGTTRSTDTQYF,TGCAGTGCTCCTACTAGCGGTACTACCAGGAGCACAGATACGCAGTATTTT
TRBD1,many,15,TRBJ1-2,TRBV7-2,CASSLAQGVNYGYTF,TGTGCCAGCAGCTTAGCGCAGGGGGTTAACTATGGCTACACCTTC
TRBD2,many,19,TRBJ2-6,TRBV5-1,CASSPRGDSRISGANVLTF,TGCGCCAGCAGCCCCCGGGGGGACTCGCGGATCTCTGGGGCCAACGTCCTGACTTTC
NA,many,14,TRBJ2-5,TRBV20-1,CSAPPRPGVETQYF,TGCAGTGCACCGCCCCGTCCAGGGGTGGAGACCCAGTACTTC
TRBD2,many,17,TRBJ2-3,TRBV7-8,CASSPPGLAKYTDTQYF,TGTGCCAGCAGCCCTCCGGGACTAGCGAAATACACAGATACGCAGTATTTT
TRBD2,few,15,TRBJ2-5,TRBV30,CAWSVRLSGRAFLHF,TGTGCCTGGAGTGTTCGGTTAAGCGGGAGGGCCTTTCTACACTTC
NA,many,14,TRBJ2-7,TRBV30,CAWSTIDRYYEQYF,TGTGCCTGGAGTACGATAGACAGGTACTACGAGCAGTACTTC
TRBD2,NA,16,TRBJ2-3,TRBV4-2,CASSRTSGGAEDTQYF,TGTGCCAGCAGCCGGACTAGCGGGGGGGCAGAAGATACGCAGTATTTT
TRBD1,many,13,TRBJ1-1,TRBV30,CAWSKGADTEAFF,TGTGCCTGGAGTAAGGGGGCGGACACTGAAGCTTTCTTT
TRBD2,NA,17,TRBJ2-1,TRBV29-1,CSVCLIGTSGGNNEQFF,TGCAGCGTCTGTTTGATCGGGACTAGCGGTGGAAACAATGAGCAGTTCTTC
NA,many,14,TRBJ1-6,TRBV18,CASSPTQGVEPLHF,TGTGCCAGCTCACCGACGCAGGGCGTTGAACCCCTCCACTTT
TRBD2,many,14,TRBJ2-7,TRBV6-2/TRBV6-3,CASTAREAPYEQYF,TGTGCCAGCACCGCGCGGGAGGCACCCTACGAGCAGTACTTC
TRBD1,many,16,TRBJ2-7,TRBV3-1,CASSPGTGRGGYEQYF,TGTGCCAGCAGCCCCGGGACAGGGAGAGGGGGCTACGAGCAGTACTTC
NA,few,14,TRBJ2-7,TRBV24-1,CATSDGLGNYEQYF,TGTGCCACCAGTGACGGACTGGGGAACTACGAGCAGTACTTC
NA,many,13,TRBJ2-7,TRBV6-6,CASSYRLGYEQYF,TGTGCCAGCAGTTACCGACTAGGTTACGAGCAGTACTTC
TRBD2,NA,14,TRBJ2-1,TRBV15,CATRAGGGYNEQFF,TGTGCCACCAGAGCGGGAGGGGGGTACAATGAGCAGTTCTTC
TRBD2,many,15,TRBJ2-7,TRBV20-1,CSAENSGRGDYEQYF,TGCAGTGCTGAAAATAGCGGGAGGGGGGACTACGAGCAGTACTTC
NA,many,13,TRBJ1-1,TRBV7-9,CASSLSTDTEAFF,TGTGCCAGCAGCTTATCCACTGACACTGAAGCTTTCTTT
TRBD2,many,14,TRBJ2-1,TRBV7-2,CASSIAGVVNEQFF,TGTGCCAGCTCCATAGCGGGAGTAGTTAATGAGCAGTTCTTC
NA,many,15,TRBJ1-3,TRBV9,CASSVGTGPGNTIYF,TGTGCCAGCAGCGTAGGCACAGGGCCTGGAAACACCATATATTTT
TRBD2,many,16,TRBJ2-2,TRBV2,CASSRLAGTSTGELFF,TGTGCCAGCAGTAGGCTAGCGGGGACGTCGACCGGGGAGCTGTTTTTT
TRBD2,many,13,TRBJ2-1,TRBV3-1,CASRAGAYNEQFF,TGTGCCAGCAGGGCGGGGGCCTACAATGAGCAGTTCTTC
TRBD1,many,14,TRBJ2-7,TRBV18,CASSPQGQSYEQYF,TGTGCCAGCTCACCACAGGGACAGAGCTACGAGCAGTACTTC
TRBD1,NA,18,TRBJ2-2,TRBV7-8,CASSLVGTGGGSTGELFF,TGTGCCAGCAGCTTAGTTGGGACAGGGGGCGGGAGCACCGGGGAGCTGTTTTTT